This T cell receptor beta chain was profiled in a study of beta chain features in type 1 diabetes. V gave up 0 bases and J gave up 7 bases, with 11 bases separating them. CDR1 and CDR2 from the germline V gene are LGHNA and YNFKEQ. There are 14 residues in the CDR3. Findings and limits, study-wide: Moderate but significant shortening of TCRB CDR3s was recorded in all four CD4+ subsets from Type 1 diabetes patients. Type 1 diabetes patients had fewer VDJ junction insertions and more deletions.

Expressed TCRB transcripts were sequenced, since all the RNA that had been isolated was reverse transcribed. Using immunoSEQ multiplex PCR, the repertoire was profiled, and TCRdb retains in-frame clones only, with some absent. The data contain over 600,000 clones, roughly an eighth of them seen just once; the ten biggest clones take up 0.095% to 0.15%. Note on this clone: Its antigen is as yet unknown.

V usage is TRBV4-2 and J usage is TRBJ2-3, with unresolved D. The TCR comes from a man younger than 45 with type 1 diabetes. Sequenced input: naive CD4+ T cells from blood. The DNA for the CDR3 is TGTGCCAGCAGCCAAGACCTATCCGCTCATACGCAGTATTTT. It yields the protein CASSQDLSAHTQYF.